This T cell receptor (beta chain) derives from a study of graft-versus-host responses after intestinal transplantation. Study-wide background: Recipients got multivisceral, liver-intestinal, or isolated intestinal transplants. Recipients uniformly received anti-thymocyte globulin induction, followed by tacrolimus and steroids for three to four years. Points from the study as a whole: In patients with graft-donor T cell macrochimerism, allograft graft-versus-host to host-versus-graft clonal ratios were high. In recipient marrow, GvH clones were found, and some appeared first in ileum or blood.

Of note for this clone: Its specificity is not known. One junction end disagrees with the germline gene, perhaps due to a read error.

From germline, CDR1 is MNHEY and CDR2 SVGAGI. The CDR3 runs 16 residues. Clones were read by immunoSEQ multiplex PCR, and TCRdb kept only the in-frame ones, dropping some. This table holds around 110,000 clones, approximately 90% found once. Sequenced here: unstimulated CD4+ T cells sorted from spleen or lymph node cells, sampled before intestinal transplant. The receptor comes from a human donor who received an intestinal transplant. The chain couples TRBV6-5 to TRBJ1-5, with a tentative D call TRBD1 (6 bases). CDR3 region: CASSSHRDTYNRPQHF. In DNA form, the CDR3 reads TGTGCCAGCAGTTCCCACCGGGACACTTACAATCGGCCCCAGCATTTT.